The 24 T cell receptor beta chains below all came from one sample that was sequenced in a study of beta chain features in type 1 diabetes. General observations from the study: People with Type 1 diabetes carried modestly yet significantly shorter TCRB CDR3s in all four CD4+ subsets.

Sequencing targeted expressed TCRB transcripts, as all isolated RNA had been reverse transcribed. Produced via immunoSEQ multiplex PCR; TCRdb's table is partial and in-frame only. The table lists more than 250,000 clones, roughly 15% of them singletons, with around 0.015% in the top ten. Which antigens these TCRs recognize remains unknown. The sample was naive CD4+ T cells from blood. Receptors originate from a man aged 18 to 35 with type 1 diabetes.

The chain joins TRBV30 to TRBJ2-1; 8 positions agree with TRBD2. Trimming cost V 7 bases and J 9 bases; bases outside gene matches: 11. Germline V gene lookup returns CDR1 GTSNPN and CDR2 SVGIG (reference sequence). This CDR3 spans 13 amino acids. In nucleotides, the CDR3 is TGTGCCTTCCGTTGGAGCGGGAGAGGTGAGCAGTTCTTC. Amino acid sequence: CAFRWSGRGEQFF. The whole variable domain, filled in from reference TRBV30 and TRBJ2-1, reads SQTIHQWPATLVQPVGSPLSLECTVEGTSNPNLYWYRQAAGRGLQLLFYSVGIGQISSEVPQNLSASRPQDRQFILSSKKLLLSDSGFYLCAFRWSGRGEQFFGPGTRLTVL.

The V call is TRBV7-2, the J call TRBJ1-5; a possible D gene is TRBD1 (6 bases). The length of the CDR3 is 15 residues. Trimming pared 7 bases from V and 3 bases from J, leaving 16 bases between. Looked up from germline, CDR1 is SGHTA and CDR2 is FQGNSA. CDR3 sequence reads: CASNPSGATNQPQHF. The CDR3 DNA is TGTGCCAGCAACCCTTCAGGGGCCACCAATCAGCCCCAGCATTTT.

The chain is built from TRBV27 and TRBJ1-6; TRBD1 matches 9 bases. Looked up from germline, CDR1 is MNHEY and CDR2 is SMNVEV (reference sequence). The J segment lost 6 bases and the V segment lost 2 bases, leaving 2 bases of the junction unmatched. This CDR3 has 15 amino acids. The CDR3 region is CASSLMDRGNSPLHF. DNA of the CDR3: TGTGCCAGCAGTTTAATGGACAGGGGTAATTCACCCCTCCACTTT.

This clone was seen more than once but under ten times. The rearrangement uses TRBV15 and TRBJ2-1; 7 bases are shared with TRBD2. The CDR3 extends over 18 amino acids. Per germline, CDR1 LNHNV and CDR2 YYDKDF (reference sequence). The ends lost 1 base at V and 0 bases at J; junction bases unmatched: 9. In nucleotides, the CDR3 is TGTGCCACCAGCAGAGTGACGGGGAGGGGAATCTCCTACAATGAGCAGTTCTTC. Translation gives CATSRVTGRGISYNEQFF.

The genes are TRBV6-1 and TRBJ2-3; 7 bases agree with TRBD1. V shed 5 bases, J shed 0 bases, and the junction held 5 bases outside the gene matches. CDR1 is MNHNS, CDR2 SASEGT, per germline. The CDR3 runs to 15 residues. The CDR3 here is CASSSRQGSTDTQYF. For the CDR3, the DNA is TGTGCCAGCAGTTCTCGACAGGGTAGCACAGATACGCAGTATTTT.

This clone has only a few counts. The rearrangement uses TRBV4-3 and TRBJ2-2; the D gene is possibly TRBD1 (6 bases). The CDR3 loop spans 19 amino acids. V gave up 1 base and J gave up 3 bases, with 21 bases separating them. Germline V gene sequence: CDR1 LGHNA, CDR2 YSLEER. CDR3 in amino acids: CASSQGVPQGKRDTGELFF. The CDR3 DNA follows: TGCGCCAGCAGCCAAGGGGTGCCCCAGGGGAAACGAGACACCGGGGAGCTGTTTTTT.

The sample holds a few counts of this clone. This chain joins TRBV20-1 and TRBJ2-1; 9 nucleotides agree with TRBD1. Germline values: CDR1 DFQATT, CDR2 SNEGSKA (reference sequence). The V gene end was trimmed by 4 bases and the J gene end by 15 bases; junction bases not matched to a gene: 4. The CDR3 has 10 residues. The CDR3 spells CSATGQGRFF. The DNA of the CDR3 is TGCAGTGCTACTGGACAGGGGAGGTTCTTC.

V usage is TRBV6-5 and J usage is TRBJ1-1; no definite D call. V was pared by 2 bases and J by 0 bases, with 4 bases between. The CDR3 loop spans 13 amino acids. Per the germline V gene, CDR1 is MNHEY and CDR2 is SVGAGI. Here the CDR3 reads CASSYQVNTEAFF. CDR3 sequence (DNA): TGTGCCAGCAGTTACCAGGTGAACACTGAAGCTTTCTTT.

This clone was observed at least ten times. The chain employs TRBV28 and TRBJ2-4, with 8 nucleotides matching TRBD1. J lost 10 bases, V lost 4 bases, and 9 bases had no gene match. The length of the CDR3 is 14 residues. Germline CDR1 and CDR2: MDHEN and SYDVKM. The CDR3, as DNA: TGTGCCAGCAGTTCCCCGGGACAGGATGCTATTCAGTACTTC. It codes for CASSSPGQDAIQYF.

The chain recombines TRBV7-6 with TRBJ2-5, with TRBD1 as a possible D gene (5 bases). CDR3 size: 15 residues. Trimming cost V 2 bases and J 5 bases, with 15 bases left between them. In germline, CDR1 is SGHVS, CDR2 FNYEAQ. Here the CDR3 reads CASSLSPLQGETQYF. The CDR3 nucleotides are TGTGCCAGCAGCTTATCCCCCCTCCAGGGCGAGACCCAGTACTTC.

This clone was counted between two and nine times. CDR3 residues: CASSLADRTGWSIQYF. The CDR3 DNA sequence: TGCGCCAGCAGCTTGGCCGACAGGACAGGGTGGAGCATTCAGTACTTC. The chain couples TRBV5-1 to TRBJ2-4; 8 positions agree with TRBD1. Germline-derived CDR1 and CDR2 are SGHRS and YFSETQ. The CDR3 is 16 amino acids. V trimming: 0 bases; J trimming: 9 bases; junction bases outside the gene matches: 11.

V usage is TRBV9 and J usage is TRBJ2-5; 9 bases line up with TRBD1. The CDR3 covers 14 residues. With V trimmed by 3 bases and J by 5 bases, 5 bases remained unmatched. CDR1 and CDR2 (germline): SGDLS, YYNGEE. The CDR3 DNA reads as TGTGCCAGCAGCGGCACAGGGGGCTGGGAGACCCAGTACTTC. Its protein product is CASSGTGGWETQYF. Together with reference TRBV9 and TRBJ2-5, the CDR3 gives the full variable domain: DSGVTQTPKHLITATGQRVTLRCSPRSGDLSVYWYQQSLDQGLQFLIQYYNGEERAKGNILERFSAQQFPDLHSELNLSSLELGDSALYFCASSGTGGWETQYFGPGTRLLVL.

The chain couples TRBV10-3 to TRBJ2-5, with 7 nucleotides matching TRBD1. The CDR3 has 13 residues. V shed 4 bases and J 5 bases; nucleotides not matched to a gene: 4. Germline V gene sequence: CDR1 ENHRY, CDR2 SYGVKD. The CDR3 sequence: CAISAQGRETQYF. The CDR3 DNA follows: TGTGCCATCAGTGCACAGGGGCGGGAGACCCAGTACTTC.

This sequence joins TRBV6-6 and TRBJ2-7, with D possibly being TRBD1 (6 bases). The CDR3 consists of 14 residues. The V and J ends lost 1 base and 0 bases respectively, with 7 bases between them. Germline CDR1 is MNHNY and CDR2 is SVGAGI (reference sequence). CDR3 nucleotides: TGTGCCAGCAGTTACTTGGGGGCCTCCTACGAGCAGTACTTC. As protein: CASSYLGASYEQYF.

This clone came up a few times. The chain employs TRBV28 and TRBJ1-2; the D gene is possibly TRBD1 (6 bases). The CDR3 has 12 amino acids. Germline CDR1 and CDR2: MDHEN and SYDVKM. Trimming left V 7 bases short and J 6 bases short, with 12 bases between. CDR3 amino acids: CASITTGHGYTF. The CDR3 DNA is TGTGCCAGCATAACGACAGGCCATGGCTACACCTTC.

This clone appeared a few times. The chain employs TRBV5-8 and TRBJ2-7, with D hard to call. The CDR3 has 12 residues. Trimming pared 4 bases from V and 5 bases from J, leaving 10 bases between. Germline V CDR1 and CDR2: SGHTS, YDEGEE. The DNA for the CDR3 is TGTGCCAGCAGCCCCGCAGTCCACGAGCAGTACTTC. Translation: CASSPAVHEQYF.

The gene calls are TRBV5-4 and TRBJ2-5, with a tentative D call TRBD1 (6 bases). With 0 bases removed from V and 2 bases from J, the gap between germline ends came to 11 bases. The germline V gene encodes CDR1 SGHNT and CDR2 YYREEE (reference sequence). The CDR3 is 15 residues long. In DNA, the CDR3 is TGTGCCAGCAGCTTGGGATTCGACAGGCAAGAGACCCAGTACTTC. Protein: CASSLGFDRQETQYF.

The chain has TRBV28 and TRBJ1-2; D not resolved. The V end lost 6 bases, the J end lost 4 bases, and 12 bases lay between the germline ends. Germline CDR1 reads MDHEN; CDR2 reads SYDVKM. There are 13 residues in the CDR3. The DNA of the CDR3 is TGTGCCAGCAGGTCGGGTGAAAGCTATGGCTACACCTTC. It translates to CASRSGESYGYTF.

This clone was detected only a few times. This sequence joins TRBV5-1 and TRBJ2-1; 8 bases agree with TRBD2. V dropped 1 base and J dropped 2; count of bases not matched to a gene: 5. The CDR3 contains 16 residues. Per the germline V gene, CDR1 is SGHRS and CDR2 is YFSETQ. For the CDR3, the DNA is TGCGCCAGCAGCTTGAAAGCGGGAGTGACCTACAATGAGCAGTTCTTC. This translates into CASSLKAGVTYNEQFF.

This clone was found a few times. Within the sample, other DNA sequences also encode this same CDR3. The DNA of the CDR3 is TGTGCCTGGAGTGTCGTGAGTAGCAATCAGCCCCAGCATTTT. It specifies CAWSVVSSNQPQHF. The rearrangement joins TRBV30 to TRBJ1-5; D is uncertain. The CDR3 is 14 residues long. Trimming removed 0 bases from V and 0 bases from J, with 6 bases in between. Germline CDR1 and CDR2: GTSNPN and SVGIG (reference sequence).

The table lists this clone with a few counts. The chain combines TRBV7-9 with TRBJ1-2, with D possibly being TRBD1 (6 bases). CDR1 SEHNR and CDR2 FQNEAQ come from the germline V gene (reference sequence). The length of the CDR3 is 13 residues. Trimming left V 5 bases short and J 3 bases short, with 10 bases between. The CDR3 spells CASSKRQDYGYTF. The CDR3 nucleotides read TGTGCCAGCAGCAAGAGACAGGACTATGGCTACACCTTC. Together with reference TRBV7-9 and TRBJ1-2, the CDR3 gives the full variable domain: DTGVSQNPRHKITKRGQNVTFRCDPISEHNRLYWYRQTLGQGPEFLTYFQNEAQLEKSRLLSDRFSAERPKGSFSTLEIQRTEQGDSAMYLCASSKRQDYGYTFGSGTRLTVV.

This clone was picked up a small number of times. The chain recombines TRBV10-3 with TRBJ2-5; 10 nucleotides agree with TRBD2. Germline V CDR1 and CDR2: ENHRY, SYGVKD. V was clipped by 0 bases and J by 4 bases; unmatched bases: 5. This CDR3 is 16 amino acids long. The CDR3: CAISESLAGGRETQYF. The CDR3 nucleotides are TGTGCCATCAGTGAGTCATTAGCGGGAGGACGAGAGACCCAGTACTTC.

This clone was detected a few times. The CDR3, as DNA: TGTGCCACCACAACCGGGGAGAACTATGGCTACACCTTC. Encoded protein: CATTTGENYGYTF. The chain has TRBV7-9 and TRBJ1-2; no clear D gene. This CDR3 spans 13 amino acids. Per the germline V gene, CDR1 is SEHNR and CDR2 is FQNEAQ (reference sequence). V gave up 10 bases and J gave up 2 bases, with 14 bases separating them.

The V and J genes are TRBV5-1 and TRBJ2-1, with 7 nucleotides matching TRBD1. The germline gives CDR1 SGHRS, CDR2 YFSETQ. Unmatched junction bases numbered 4, after V lost 4 bases and J lost 6 bases. The CDR3 is 13 residues long. The CDR3 sequence: CASSAGTVNEQFF. As DNA, the CDR3 is TGCGCCAGCAGCGCCGGGACAGTCAATGAGCAGTTCTTC. Full variable domain (missing parts from reference TRBV5-1 and TRBJ2-1): KAGVTQTPRYLIKTRGQQVTLSCSPISGHRSVSWYQQTPGQGLQFLFEYFSETQRNKGNFPGRFSGRQFSNSRSEMNVSTLELGDSALYLCASSAGTVNEQFFGPGTRLTVL.